This passage covers 12 T cell receptor beta chains from one sample sequenced in a study of identifying expanded T cells in peripheral blood. Sequenced by immunoSEQ multiplex PCR; TCRdb stores in-frame clones only, minus some. The repertoire holds about 91,000 clones, roughly 90% seen once, with 3% to 5% in the top ten. Sequencing was carried out using blood. These receptors originate from a person between 18 and 75 years old in good health.

The chain combines TRBV6-6 with TRBJ2-7; D uncertain. Between the trimmed V and J ends, which lost 7 bases and 6 bases, there was a span of 19 bases. CDR3 length: 14 amino acids. CDR1 and CDR2 (germline): MNHNY, SVGAGI (reference sequence). The CDR3, as DNA: TGTGCCAGCACCTCCTCTGGATCGAACTCCGAGCAGTACTTC. It codes for CASTSSGSNSEQYF.

This clone has just one count. The chain joins TRBV4-2 to TRBJ1-1; 7 bases line up with TRBD1. The CDR3 extends over 14 amino acids. Germline V gives CDR1 LGHNA, CDR2 YNFKEQ. Germline trimming cut 4 bases from V and 4 bases from J; bases unmatched to any gene: 6. The CDR3 sequence is CASSLEGQLTEAFF. The CDR3, as DNA: TGTGCCAGCAGCCTAGAGGGACAGCTCACTGAAGCTTTCTTT.

This chain links TRBV5-6 with TRBJ2-7, with 7 bases matching TRBD1. Germline trimming cut 4 bases from V and 7 bases from J; bases unmatched to any gene: 14. Germline V gives CDR1 SGHDT, CDR2 YYEEEE. There are 15 residues in the CDR3. As DNA, the CDR3 is TGTGCCAGCAGCCCGGCCCCCGGACAGGCCCGGGAGCAGTACTTC. Encoded protein: CASSPAPGQAREQYF. Full variable domain (rest looked up from reference TRBV5-6 and TRBJ2-7): DAGVTQSPTHLIKTRGQQVTLRCSPKSGHDTVSWYQQALGQGPQFIFQYYEEEERQRGNFPDRFSGHQFPNYSSELNVNALLLGDSALYLCASSPAPGQAREQYFGPGTRLTVT.

This clone was found once. In nucleotides, the CDR3 is TGTGCCAGCAGTCTCGTTGTTCTCGCAGTATGGGAGACCCAGTACTTC. Its protein is CASSLVVLAVWETQYF. This chain links TRBV6-4 with TRBJ2-5; no firm D call. V gave up 5 bases and J gave up 5 bases, with 21 bases separating them. Germline V gene data show CDR1 as MRHNA and CDR2 as SNTAGT. This CDR3 contains 16 residues.

The chain uses TRBV28 and TRBJ2-7; 7 positions match TRBD2. V shed 4 bases and J 6 bases; nucleotides not matched to a gene: 3. The germline gives CDR1 MDHEN, CDR2 SYDVKM. The CDR3 contains 12 residues. The CDR3 protein is CASSSGLGEQYF. DNA of the CDR3: TGTGCCAGCAGTTCCGGACTAGGCGAGCAGTACTTC.

The chain joins TRBV6-4 to TRBJ1-2; 11 bases match TRBD1. The germline V gene encodes CDR1 MRHNA and CDR2 SNTAGT. V gave up 2 bases and J gave up 4 bases; unmatched junction bases: 0. CDR3 length equals 14 residues. Written as DNA, the CDR3 is TGTGCCAGCAGTGACGGGACAGGGGGCTATGGCTACACCTTC. Its translation: CASSDGTGGYGYTF.

The chain uses TRBV6-5 and TRBJ1-2, with D unresolved. CDR3 length equals 13 residues. Germline values: CDR1 MNHEY, CDR2 SVGAGI. V was shortened by 2 bases and J by 4 bases, with 8 bases between the two germline ends. In DNA form, the CDR3 reads TGTGCCAGCAGTTACCAGGTCGCCTATGGCTACACCTTC. Translating it yields CASSYQVAYGYTF.

CDR3 region: CASSRIPGQQYEQYF. CDR3 in DNA: TGCGCCAGCAGCCGCATTCCGGGACAGCAATACGAGCAGTACTTC. V usage is TRBV4-1 and J usage is TRBJ2-7; 7 positions agree with TRBD1. This CDR3 has 15 amino acids. Looked up from germline, CDR1 is MGHRA and CDR2 is YSYEKL. The trim removed 4 bases at V and 4 bases at J, leaving 10 bases unmatched.

The chain links TRBV15 to TRBJ2-1, with D possibly matching TRBD2 (6 bases). The germline CDR1 and CDR2 sequences are LNHNV and YYDKDF (reference sequence). This CDR3 spans 14 amino acids. The V end was cut by 1 base, the J end by 12 bases, with 16 bases between. The CDR3 DNA follows: TGTGCCACCAGCAGAGCCAGGGAGGTGGAATGGCAGTTCTTC. Translated, it gives CATSRAREVEWQFF.

The chain uses TRBV6-6 and TRBJ1-2; possibly TRBD1 for D (5 bases). Germline V CDR1 and CDR2: MNHNY, SVGAGI (reference sequence). V shed 6 bases and J shed 3 bases, with 17 bases lying between them. This CDR3 has 15 amino acids. CDR3 in amino acids: CASSTAGGGDYGYTF. The CDR3 nucleotides read TGTGCCAGCAGCACGGCGGGGGGAGGGGACTATGGCTACACCTTC.

The chain employs TRBV2 and TRBJ2-3, with D perhaps matching TRBD1 or TRBD2 (5 bases each). The CDR3 sequence is 13 residues long. CDR1 and CDR2 (germline): SNHLY, FYNNEI. Trimming took 8 bases from V and 1 from J, leaving 10 bases between them. Written as DNA, the CDR3 is TGTGCCAGCCTTGGGACCGGCACAGATACGCAGTATTTT. Protein: CASLGTGTDTQYF. The full variable domain, its missing parts supplied by reference TRBV2 and TRBJ2-3, is EPEVTQTPSHQVTQMGQEVILRCVPISNHLYFYWYRQILGQKVEFLVSFYNNEISEKSEIFDDQFSVERPDGSNFTLKIRSTKLEDSAMYFCASLGTGTDTQYFGPGTRLTVL.

The chain links TRBV7-2 to TRBJ2-7; the D is unclear. The germline V and J ends were trimmed by 1 base and 3 bases, with 7 bases remaining between them. Germline CDR1 reads SGHTA; CDR2 reads FQGNSA. The CDR3 loop spans 13 amino acids. The CDR3 loop reads CASSLGQIYEQYF. The CDR3 bases are TGTGCCAGCAGCTTAGGCCAAATCTACGAGCAGTACTTC.